The 8 T cell receptor beta chains listed next were all sequenced from one sample in a study of T cells in Graves' hyperthyroidism and ophthalmopathy. RNA transcripts were the template for amplifying TCR beta CDR3 regions. An initial round of RT-PCR targeting the TCR CDR3 relied on the HTBI primer set. Via MiXCR, TCRdb re-called the multiplex PCR reads, giving one row per CDR3 protein. The sample carries about half a million distinct CDR3 sequences, 22% recorded once. Specimen: blood. These receptors were collected from a woman aged 70-85 years with Graves' ophthalmopathy.

This sequence joins TRBV12-3 or TRBV12-4 and TRBJ1-1; D is perhaps TRBD1 (5 bases). Trimming shortened V by 1 base and J by 8 bases, and 17 bases separated the two germline ends. This CDR3 has 15 amino acids. The CDR3 bases are TGTGCCAGCAGTTTAGGTGGAACAGGAGGGGTCGAAGCTTTCTTT. Protein: CASSLGGTGGVEAFF.

The V and J genes are TRBV5-1 and TRBJ1-2, with unresolved D. The CDR3 runs to 15 residues. The ends were cut back, 3 bases at V and 4 bases at J, with 16 bases in the middle. CDR1 and CDR2 from the germline V gene are SGHRS and YFSETQ. This CDR3 is CASSYEGSSSYGYTF. As DNA, the CDR3 is TGCGCCAGCAGCTACGAGGGCAGCAGTAGCTATGGCTACACCTTC.

This clonotype was detected a few times. Possible read error: a much larger clone is one base away. The genes are TRBV11-2 and TRBJ1-2, with 11 bases aligning to TRBD1. There are 15 residues in the CDR3. The germline V gene encodes CDR1 SGHAT and CDR2 FQNNGV. With 5 bases clipped from V and 4 bases from J, the junction kept 6 bases outside the gene matches. Here the CDR3 DNA reads TGTGCCAGCAGCCGGGGGACAGGGGGGACCTATGGCTACACCTTC. It specifies CASSRGTGGTYGYTF.

This clonotype was counted only a few times. J is TRBJ2-7 and V is TRBV15; no firm D call. Germline CDR1 reads LNHNV; CDR2 reads YYDKDF (reference sequence). V was shortened by 1 base and J by 0 bases, with 4 bases between the two germline ends. The CDR3 is 13 residues long. CDR3 protein: CATSRGSSYEQYF. CDR3 bases: TGTGCCACCAGCAGAGGCAGCTCCTACGAGCAGTACTTC.

This clonotype was detected ten times or more. The genes are TRBV7-2 and TRBJ1-2; possible D gene TRBD1, 6 bases. V was pared by 5 bases and J by 8 bases, with 21 bases between. Germline assignment: CDR1 SGHTA and CDR2 FQGNSA. This CDR3 has 15 residues. The CDR3 region has the DNA TGTGCCAGCAGCACAACAGGGCACCCTTTGGAGGGCTACACCTTC. This sequence encodes CASSTTGHPLEGYTF.

The chain combines TRBV7-9 with TRBJ1-2; D may be TRBD1 (6 bases). The CDR3 consists of 16 residues. V gave up 1 base and J gave up 6 bases, with 18 bases separating them. Germline CDR1 is SEHNR and CDR2 is FQNEAQ (reference sequence). CDR3 amino acids: CASSLVQGRIRHGYTF. The CDR3 nucleotides read TGTGCCAGCAGCTTAGTACAGGGCAGGATTCGGCATGGCTACACCTTC.

Many counts were recorded for this clonotype. This chain joins TRBV6-1 and TRBJ1-1; D uncertain. V dropped 7 bases and J dropped 6 bases, with 12 bases sitting between them. The CDR3 length is 12 residues. Germline values: CDR1 MNHNS, CDR2 SASEGT. CDR3 amino acids: CASTGSLAEAFF. DNA for the CDR3: TGTGCCAGCACCGGGTCGTTAGCTGAAGCTTTCTTT.

The CDR3 region is CASGPIRIQGFGGYTF. CDR3 in DNA: TGTGCCAGCGGTCCCATTAGGATACAGGGTTTTGGTGGCTACACCTTC. The chain uses TRBV27 and TRBJ1-2; D is possibly TRBD1 (6 bases). Germline values: CDR1 MNHEY, CDR2 SMNVEV (reference sequence). The CDR3 has 16 residues. Trimming left V 8 bases short and J 7 bases short, with 26 bases between.